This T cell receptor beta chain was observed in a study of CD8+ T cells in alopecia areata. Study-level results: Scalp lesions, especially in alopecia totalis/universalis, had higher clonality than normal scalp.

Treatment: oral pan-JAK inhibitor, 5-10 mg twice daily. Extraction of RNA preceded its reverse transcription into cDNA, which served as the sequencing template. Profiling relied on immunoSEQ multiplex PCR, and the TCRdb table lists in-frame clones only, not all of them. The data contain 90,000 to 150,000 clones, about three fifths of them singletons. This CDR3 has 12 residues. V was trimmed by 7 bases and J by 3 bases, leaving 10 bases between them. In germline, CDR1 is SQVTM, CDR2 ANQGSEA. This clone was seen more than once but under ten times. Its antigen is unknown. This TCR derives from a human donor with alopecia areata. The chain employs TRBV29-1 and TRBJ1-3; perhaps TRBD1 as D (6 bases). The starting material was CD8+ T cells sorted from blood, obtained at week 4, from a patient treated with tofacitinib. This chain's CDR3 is CSARDIGNTIYF. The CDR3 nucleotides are TGCAGCGCCCGGGACATTGGAAACACCATATATTTT.